These T cell receptor beta chains were read from a single sample in a study of blood T cell repertoires in COVID-19. Data came from immunoSEQ multiplex PCR; TCRdb stores just in-frame clones and leaves some out. Seen here are 150,000 to 170,000 clones, 85% observed once, and the top ten hold 8.3%. Sequenced material: peripheral blood. All receptors derive from a woman aged 60-75 years with COVID-19, enrolled during active disease. CDR3s include the opening cysteine and the closing phenylalanine or tryptophan. D genes are given only for firm matches. Some rows mark clone size as missing; the rest say once, few, many or name a class of expanded clone.

CDR3 DNA: TGTGCTAGTGGTTCGACCCTGACAGGGGACGATCAGCCCCAGCATTTT
CDR3 protein: CASGSTLTGDDQPQHF
V gene: TRBV12-5
D gene: TRBD1
clone size: NA
J gene: TRBJ1-5

CDR3 DNA: TGCGCCAGCAGCTTAGGGACAGGGGCCTTTCGGGGTAATGAAAAACTGTTTTTT
CDR3 protein: CASSLGTGAFRGNEKLFF
V gene: TRBV5-1
D gene: TRBD1
clone size: NA
J gene: TRBJ1-4

CDR3 DNA: TGCAGCGTTGAAGATCCCCGGACAGGGGGTCAAAACATTCAGTACTTC
CDR3 protein: CSVEDPRTGGQNIQYF
V gene: TRBV29-1
D gene: TRBD1
clone size: NA
J gene: TRBJ2-4

CDR3 DNA: TGTGCCAGCTTTTCTAGCGGGGGTTCCCGGGAGACCCAGTACTTC
CDR3 protein: CASFSSGGSRETQYF
V gene: TRBV3-1/TRBV3-2
D gene: TRBD2
clone size: NA
J gene: TRBJ2-5

CDR3 DNA: TGTGCCAGCAGTGAAGGAAGCAGACTCTATGGCTATACCTTC
CDR3 protein: CASSEGSRLYGYTF
V gene: TRBV2
D gene: NA
clone size: once
J gene: TRBJ1-2

CDR3 DNA: TGTGCCTCACGCTTGGACAGCAATAATTCACCCCTCCACTTT
CDR3 protein: CASRLDSNNSPLHF
V gene: TRBV30
D gene: NA
clone size: NA
J gene: TRBJ1-6

CDR3 DNA: TGTGCCAGCAGTAAACACTATGGGAACACTGAAGCTTTCTTT
CDR3 protein: CASSKHYGNTEAFF
V gene: TRBV6-5
D gene: NA
clone size: NA
J gene: TRBJ1-1

CDR3 DNA: TGTGCCAGTAGTAGCGGGGGCCCCTACAATGAGCAGTTCTTC
CDR3 protein: CASSSGGPYNEQFF
V gene: TRBV19
D gene: NA
clone size: NA
J gene: TRBJ2-1

CDR3 DNA: TGTGCCACCAGTGACTTAGCGGGGGACGCCCCCGATGAGCAGTTCTTC
CDR3 protein: CATSDLAGDAPDEQFF
V gene: TRBV24-1
D gene: TRBD2
clone size: NA
J gene: TRBJ2-1

CDR3 DNA: TGTGCCAGCAGCCACCCCCGGACTAGCGGAAATTACAATGAGCAGTTCTTC
CDR3 protein: CASSHPRTSGNYNEQFF
V gene: TRBV3-1/TRBV3-2
D gene: TRBD2
clone size: NA
J gene: TRBJ2-1

CDR3 DNA: TGTGCCAGCAGCGCAAGGGACAGGGGATCGGGAAACACCATATATTTT
CDR3 protein: CASSARDRGSGNTIYF
V gene: TRBV5-4
D gene: TRBD1
clone size: NA
J gene: TRBJ1-3

CDR3 DNA: TGTGCCAGCAGCTTAGCACGCGGGAACACAGATACGCAGTATTTT
CDR3 protein: CASSLARGNTDTQYF
V gene: TRBV7-2
D gene: NA
clone size: NA
J gene: TRBJ2-3

CDR3 DNA: TGTGCCATCAGTGAGTCGGTAGCGGGAGGGGACAATGAGCAGTTCTTC
CDR3 protein: CAISESVAGGDNEQFF
V gene: TRBV10-3
D gene: TRBD2
clone size: NA
J gene: TRBJ2-1

CDR3 DNA: TGTGCCAGCAGCTCCAGGGGGATGAACACTGAAGCTTTCTTT
CDR3 protein: CASSSRGMNTEAFF
V gene: TRBV7-3
D gene: TRBD1
clone size: NA
J gene: TRBJ1-1

CDR3 DNA: TGTGCCAGCTCACCACCAGGACGGACTAGCGGGATGGGCTCACAAGAGACCCAGTACTTC
CDR3 protein: CASSPPGRTSGMGSQETQYF
V gene: TRBV18
D gene: TRBD2
clone size: NA
J gene: TRBJ2-5

CDR3 DNA: TGCGCCAGCAGCACGGGACAGGGGCTCAATGAGCAGTTCTTC
CDR3 protein: CASSTGQGLNEQFF
V gene: TRBV5-1
D gene: TRBD1
clone size: NA
J gene: TRBJ2-1

CDR3 DNA: TGTGCCAGCAGCGCTTCCGGGACAGACTATGGCTACACCTTC
CDR3 protein: CASSASGTDYGYTF
V gene: TRBV9
D gene: TRBD1
clone size: NA
J gene: TRBJ1-2

CDR3 DNA: TGTGCCAGCAGCTTGGGACAGGGCCATAATTCACCCCTCCACTTT
CDR3 protein: CASSLGQGHNSPLHF
V gene: TRBV7-9
D gene: TRBD1
clone size: once
J gene: TRBJ1-6

CDR3 DNA: TGTGCCAGCAGTGCATCAGGGGGTTCCTACAATGAGCAGTTCTTC
CDR3 protein: CASSASGGSYNEQFF
V gene: TRBV6-4
D gene: TRBD1
clone size: NA
J gene: TRBJ2-1

CDR3 DNA: TGTGCCAGCAGCCCAGGGGCAGGGAACTATGGCTACACCTTC
CDR3 protein: CASSPGAGNYGYTF
V gene: TRBV7-8
D gene: NA
clone size: few
J gene: TRBJ1-2

CDR3 DNA: TGTGCCAGCAGCTTTGACAGGGGGCTTCGGGGCTACACCTTC
CDR3 protein: CASSFDRGLRGYTF
V gene: TRBV14
D gene: TRBD1
clone size: NA
J gene: TRBJ1-2

CDR3 DNA: TGCGCCAGCAGCCCGGACAGAATCAATCAGCCCCAGCATTTT
CDR3 protein: CASSPDRINQPQHF
V gene: TRBV4-1
D gene: NA
clone size: NA
J gene: TRBJ1-5

CDR3 DNA: TGTGCCAGCATCCGGACAGGGGTTCGCACTGAAGCTTTCTTT
CDR3 protein: CASIRTGVRTEAFF
V gene: TRBV2
D gene: TRBD1
clone size: NA
J gene: TRBJ1-1

CDR3 DNA: TGTGCCAGCAATCTACAGGGAAGGGATTCACCCCTCCACTTT
CDR3 protein: CASNLQGRDSPLHF
V gene: TRBV6-5
D gene: NA
clone size: few
J gene: TRBJ1-6

CDR3 DNA: TGCGCCAGCAGGGGACAGATCCCTGAAGCTTTCTTT
CDR3 protein: CASRGQIPEAFF
V gene: TRBV10-2
D gene: TRBD1
clone size: NA
J gene: TRBJ1-1

CDR3 DNA: TGTGCCAGCAGCCTCGGGACTCTCTACGAGCAGTACTTC
CDR3 protein: CASSLGTLYEQYF
V gene: TRBV11-1
D gene: NA
clone size: NA
J gene: TRBJ2-7

CDR3 DNA: TGTGCCATCAGGGACTCCGGGACAGGGGTGGATACGCAGTATTTT
CDR3 protein: CAIRDSGTGVDTQYF
V gene: TRBV10-3
D gene: TRBD1
clone size: NA
J gene: TRBJ2-3

CDR3 DNA: TGTGCCAGCAGTGAACGGACTGGGGGCGGGCGGGGCTACACCTTC
CDR3 protein: CASSERTGGGRGYTF
V gene: TRBV2
D gene: NA
clone size: NA
J gene: TRBJ1-2

CDR3 DNA: TGTGCCACCAGTGATTTGGTGGACAGGGGGCTGAATGAGCAGTTCTTC
CDR3 protein: CATSDLVDRGLNEQFF
V gene: TRBV24-1
D gene: TRBD1
clone size: NA
J gene: TRBJ2-1

CDR3 DNA: TGTGCCAGCAGCCAAGGGTGGGGCTTCCTCTACGAGCAGTACTTC
CDR3 protein: CASSQGWGFLYEQYF
V gene: TRBV3-1/TRBV3-2
D gene: NA
clone size: NA
J gene: TRBJ2-7

CDR3 DNA: TGTGCCAGCACCCCCCTAGGGGTTTTGGGGGAGACCCAGTACTTC
CDR3 protein: CASTPLGVLGETQYF
V gene: TRBV27
D gene: NA
clone size: NA
J gene: TRBJ2-5

CDR3 DNA: TGTGCCAGCTCACCACAGCAGGAAGTGAACACCGGGGAGCTGTTTTTT
CDR3 protein: CASSPQQEVNTGELFF
V gene: TRBV18
D gene: NA
clone size: NA
J gene: TRBJ2-2